This T cell receptor (beta chain) emerged from a study of T cell responses to AZD1222 COVID-19 vaccine. TCRdb's table, derived via immunoSEQ multiplex PCR, lists solely in-frame clones and lacks some. The table shows more than 85,000 clones, with approximately 91% occurring only once. The CDR3 consists of 17 residues. Germline lookup yields CDR1 LNHDA and CDR2 SQIVND (reference sequence). V lost 3 bases, J lost 2 bases, and 19 bases lay in between. The J gene is TRBJ1-2, the V gene TRBV19; D gene ambiguous. The receptor comes from an adult in good health. Source: peripheral blood, taken on day 0 of AZD1222 vaccination. The CDR3 DNA sequence: TGTGCCAGTAGTATCGCCGGGCCTCAGCAGGCCAACTATGGCTACACCTTC. Its protein is CASSIAGPQQANYGYTF.